This T cell receptor beta chain stems from a study of human T cells and chemical hapten exposure. Study information: Patches with 0.01% DPC went on the upper back, and the tests were read at 6 days. General observations from the study: The number of TCRs above 1 in 1000 frequency did not change after DPC sensitization.

Time point here: patch test 1, 2 weeks after DPC sensitization. Indicated treatment: therapeutic diphenylcyclopropenone sensitization with weekly scalp DPC. V dropped 6 bases and J dropped 8; count of bases not matched to a gene: 10. CDR1 MNHEY and CDR2 SVGEGT come from the germline V gene. The CDR3 sequence is 15 residues long. For the library, individual cDNA molecules each received unique molecular identifiers. MiXCR, run by TCRdb on the RACE reads, gives a single entry per CDR3 protein. The data show approximately 400,000 distinct CDR3 sequences, with approximately 4.4% seen just once and 2% to 2.5% held by the top ten. This clonotype was seen ten or more times. Its antigen is unknown.

The chain is built from TRBV6-2 or TRBV6-3 and TRBJ1-4; TRBD1 matches 9 bases. This TCR was recovered from a woman between 50 and 59 years old with alopecia areata. Some clones in this sample may be carry-over from other donors' samples. Specimen: whole blood, collected in connection with sensitization to the hapten diphenylcyclopropenone (DPC). CDR3 nucleotide sequence: TGTGCCAGCAGCCCTGGGACAGGGAATCGAGAAAAACTGTTTTTT. Its protein product is CASSPGTGNREKLFF.